Each of the 12 T cell receptor beta chains below was sequenced from the same sample in a study of radiotherapy plus CTLA-4 blockade in lung cancer. Method: immunoSEQ multiplex PCR; TCRdb's copy keeps in-frame clones and lacks some. The table includes 70,000 to 90,000 clones, around 80% detected once. Sequencing was performed on peripheral blood, taken from a patient treated with radiotherapy plus ipilimumab. The receptors derive from a human donor with non-small cell lung cancer who had stable disease on radiotherapy plus ipilimumab.

The chain couples TRBV28 to TRBJ1-2; 7 bases map to TRBD1. The length of the CDR3 is 14 residues. Per the germline V gene, CDR1 is MDHEN and CDR2 is SYDVKM. V dropped 7 bases and J dropped 3; count of bases not matched to a gene: 8. DNA of the CDR3: TGTGCCAGCAAGCGAAGGGGGCTAGACTATGGCTACACCTTC. Its protein product is CASKRRGLDYGYTF.

This clone was detected once. The chain joins TRBV6-5 to TRBJ1-2; D gene uncertain. The CDR3 totals 12 residues. Between the trimmed V and J ends, which lost 7 bases and 8 bases, there was a span of 14 bases. The germline V gene has CDR1 MNHEY and CDR2 SVGAGI. The CDR3 nucleotides are TGTGCCAGCACCACGCTGGGGAAAGGCTACACCTTC. Protein sequence: CASTTLGKGYTF.

The rearrangement uses TRBV11-2 and TRBJ1-5; TRBD1 matches at 7 bases. CDR1 is SGHAT, CDR2 FQNNGV, per germline. V lost 5 bases and J lost 1; bases outside the gene matches: 5. The CDR3 has 15 amino acids. The chain's CDR3 is CASSRNRGSNQPQHF. Here the CDR3 DNA reads TGTGCCAGCAGCCGGAACAGGGGCAGCAATCAGCCCCAGCATTTT. Supplemented by reference TRBV11-2 and TRBJ1-5, the full variable domain reads EAGVAQSPRYKIIEKRQSVAFWCNPISGHATLYWYQQILGQGPKLLIQFQNNGVVDDSQLPKDRFSAERLKGVDSTLKIQPAKLEDSAVYLCASSRNRGSNQPQHFGDGTRLSIL.

The V call is TRBV9, the J call TRBJ1-2; possible D gene TRBD1, 5 bases. Trimming took off 0 bases at V and 5 bases at J, with 11 bases between the two ends. The CDR3 loop spans 14 amino acids. The germline gives CDR1 SGDLS, CDR2 YYNGEE. DNA of the CDR3: TGTGCCAGCAGCGTAGGCGGGACGGGGTATGGCTACACCTTC. Its translation is CASSVGGTGYGYTF.

The rearrangement joins TRBV28 to TRBJ1-3; weak D call: TRBD1 (6 bases). The CDR3 has 14 residues. The germline V and J ends were trimmed by 6 bases and 4 bases, with 13 bases remaining between them. Germline CDR1 MDHEN, CDR2 SYDVKM. The CDR3 DNA is TGTGCCAGCAGGTCGCAGGGGCTGGGAAACACCATATATTTT. Amino acid sequence: CASRSQGLGNTIYF.

The DNA for the CDR3 is TGCGCCAGCGGACAGGTCATGAACACTGAAGCTTTCTTT. It translates to CASGQVMNTEAFF. The chain carries TRBV4-1 and TRBJ1-1; 7 bases agree with TRBD1. The germline V gene encodes CDR1 MGHRA and CDR2 YSYEKL. The CDR3 covers 13 residues. V lost 8 bases, J lost 0 bases, and 3 bases stayed unmatched.

The V call is TRBV7-3, the J call TRBJ2-3, with TRBD1 matching 7 bases. V gave up 3 bases and J gave up 6 bases; unmatched junction bases: 9. Germline V gene data show CDR1 as SGHTA and CDR2 as FQGTGA. The CDR3 is made up of 15 amino acids. CDR3 loop: CASSFEGGASDTQYF. The CDR3 DNA sequence: TGTGCCAGCAGCTTTGAAGGGGGCGCGTCCGATACGCAGTATTTT.

This chain links TRBV19 with TRBJ2-2, with 9 bases matching TRBD1. J gave up 3 bases and V 6 bases, and 5 bases lay outside the gene matches. CDR3 size: 15 residues. CDR1 LNHDA and CDR2 SQIVND come from the germline V gene (reference sequence). The CDR3 DNA reads TGTGCCAGTAGGACGACAGGGGGGTACACCGGGGAGCTGTTTTTT. Protein sequence: CASRTTGGYTGELFF.

The V gene is TRBV11-3, the J gene TRBJ1-4; D not resolved. The CDR3 is 16 amino acids. V was cut by 2 bases and J by 2 bases, with 12 bases left in between. Germline-derived CDR1 and CDR2 are SGHNT and YENEEA. The CDR3: CASSLFSGITNEKLFF. Written as DNA, the CDR3 is TGTGCCAGCAGCTTATTCTCGGGGATTACTAATGAAAAACTGTTTTTT.

J is TRBJ1-5 and V is TRBV19; D not certain. Germline values: CDR1 LNHDA, CDR2 SQIVND (reference sequence). The CDR3 has 13 residues. V was pared by 0 bases and J by 16 bases, with 16 bases between. In nucleotides, the CDR3 is TGTGCCAGTAGTATAGATCATTGGACGACGGTCCATTTT. It specifies CASSIDHWTTVHF.

This clone was seen a single time. This chain connects TRBV11-2 to TRBJ2-3, with D unclear. The CDR3 length is 13 residues. V was trimmed by 5 bases and J by 4 bases, leaving 10 bases between them. Looked up from germline, CDR1 is SGHAT and CDR2 is FQNNGV. In nucleotides, the CDR3 is TGTGCCAGCAGCACAGACGGACCAGATACGCAGTATTTT. Protein sequence: CASSTDGPDTQYF.

The chain joins TRBV7-3 to TRBJ1-3; 9 bases are shared with TRBD1. This CDR3 spans 14 amino acids. Losses at the gene ends were 5 bases for V and 7 bases for J; bases not matched to a gene: 6. Germline V lookup: CDR1 SGHTA, CDR2 FQGTGA. This chain's CDR3 is CASSPGTGRNTIYF. The CDR3 nucleotides read TGTGCCAGCAGCCCCGGGACAGGGCGGAACACCATATATTTT.